This T cell receptor beta chain was captured by sequencing in a study of T cell responses to AZD1222 COVID-19 vaccine. This CDR3 is built from 15 residues. Between the trimmed V and J ends, which lost 1 base and 5 bases, there was a span of 13 bases. The germline V gene has CDR1 SGHTA and CDR2 FQGNSA. TCRdb keeps only in-frame clones here, not all; method: immunoSEQ multiplex PCR. The top ten clones hold 4.5% to 5.5% of a sample with 80,000 or so clones, under 95% of them seen once. This chain uses TRBV7-2 with TRBJ2-3; maybe TRBD2 (5 bases). The input for sequencing was peripheral blood, taken on day 0 of MenACWY control vaccination. The TCR originated in an adult in good health. DNA of the CDR3: TGTGCCAGCAGCTTAGGTCCGGAGGCGATAGATACGCAGTATTTT. Its protein is CASSLGPEAIDTQYF. The variable domain in full, with the rest retrieved from reference TRBV7-2 and TRBJ2-3, is GAGVSQSPSNKVTEKGKDVELRCDPISGHTALYWYRQSLGQGLEFLIYFQGNSAPDKSGLPSDRFSAERTGGSVSTLTIQRTQQEDSAVYLCASSLGPEAIDTQYFGPGTRLTVL.